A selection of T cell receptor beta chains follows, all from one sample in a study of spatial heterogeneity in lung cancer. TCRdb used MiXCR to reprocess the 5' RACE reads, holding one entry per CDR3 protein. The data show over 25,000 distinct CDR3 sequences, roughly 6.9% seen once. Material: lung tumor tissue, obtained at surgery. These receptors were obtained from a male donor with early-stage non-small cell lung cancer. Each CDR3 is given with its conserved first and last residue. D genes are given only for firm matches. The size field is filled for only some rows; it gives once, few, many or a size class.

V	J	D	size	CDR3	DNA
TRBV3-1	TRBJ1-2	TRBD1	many	CASSQSQDRIAQGQGGYTF	TGTGCCAGCAGCCAAAGCCAGGACAGGATAGCCCAGGGGCAAGGGGGCTACACCTTC
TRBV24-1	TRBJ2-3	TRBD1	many	CATSLGTGVTDTQYF	TGTGCCACCTCTCTCGGGACAGGGGTCACAGATACGCAGTATTTT
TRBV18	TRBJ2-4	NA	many	CASSPLPGTQNIQYF	TGTGCCAGCTCACCACTCCCAGGGACCCAAAACATTCAGTACTTC
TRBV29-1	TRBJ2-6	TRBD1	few	CSVSDRGHSGANVLTF	TGCAGCGTCTCAGACAGGGGGCACTCTGGGGCCAACGTCCTGACTTTC
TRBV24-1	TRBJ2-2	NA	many	CATTDDRNTGELFF	TGTGCCACCACGGATGACAGGAACACCGGGGAGCTGTTTTTT
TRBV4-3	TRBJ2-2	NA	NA	CASSQGGRSGELFF	TGCGCCAGCAGCCAAGGGGGGCGGTCCGGGGAGCTGTTTTTT
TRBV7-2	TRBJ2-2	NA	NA	CASSLGQLMNTGELFF	TGTGCCAGCAGCTTAGGGCAGCTAATGAACACCGGGGAGCTGTTTTTT
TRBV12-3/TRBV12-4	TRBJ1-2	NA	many	CASSLLQDGYTF	TGTGCCAGCAGTTTGTTACAGGATGGCTACACCTTC
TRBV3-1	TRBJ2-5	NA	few	CASSPLNQRETQYF	TGTGCCAGCAGCCCTCTAAACCAGCGAGAGACCCAGTACTTC
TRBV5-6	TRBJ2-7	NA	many	CASSRLNGNDEQYF	TGTGCCAGCAGCAGGCTGAACGGGAACGACGAGCAGTACTTC
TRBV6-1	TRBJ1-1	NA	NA	CASSAAWAANTEAFF	TGTGCCAGCAGTGCTGCCTGGGCGGCCAACACTGAAGCTTTCTTT
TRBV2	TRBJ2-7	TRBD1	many	CASSGGQAYEQYF	TGTGCCAGCAGTGGCGGACAGGCCTACGAGCAGTACTTC
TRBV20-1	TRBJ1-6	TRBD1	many	CSAFPQGPYNSPLHF	TGCAGTGCTTTCCCACAGGGGCCCTATAATTCACCCCTCCACTTT
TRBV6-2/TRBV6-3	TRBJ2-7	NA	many	CASSIDSSYEQYF	TGTGCCAGCAGTATCGACAGCTCCTACGAGCAGTACTTC
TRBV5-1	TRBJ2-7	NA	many	CASSLVAGSSYEQYF	TGCGCCAGCAGCTTGGTGGCGGGGAGCTCCTACGAGCAGTACTTC
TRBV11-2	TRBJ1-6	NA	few	CASSSIYGPGNSPLHF	TGTGCCAGCAGCTCTATTTATGGGCCGGGGAATTCACCCCTCCACTTT
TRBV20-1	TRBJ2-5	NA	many	CSARKGGTQYF	TGCAGTGCTAGGAAGGGGGGTACCCAGTACTTC
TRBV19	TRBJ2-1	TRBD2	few	CASSTLNAGDNEQFF	TGTGCCAGTAGTACTCTAAATGCGGGGGACAATGAGCAGTTCTTC
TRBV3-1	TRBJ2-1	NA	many	CASSQDLDTSSEQFF	TGTGCCAGCAGCCAAGATCTGGACACATCATCTGAGCAGTTCTTC
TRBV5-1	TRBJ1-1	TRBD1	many	CASSLTENRGAFF	TGCGCCAGCAGCTTGACAGAGAACAGGGGGGCTTTCTTT
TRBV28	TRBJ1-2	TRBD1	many	CASSVAGTGVYYGYTF	TGTGCCAGCAGTGTCGCCGGGACAGGGGTCTACTATGGCTACACCTTC
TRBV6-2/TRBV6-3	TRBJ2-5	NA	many	CASSPKETQYF	TGTGCCAGCAGCCCCAAAGAGACCCAGTACTTC
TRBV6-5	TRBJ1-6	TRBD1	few	CASRRSGGSPLHF	TGTGCCAGCAGGAGATCAGGGGGCTCACCCCTCCACTTT
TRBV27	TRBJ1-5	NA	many	CASSLSPNQGQPQHF	TGTGCCAGCAGTTTATCCCCGAACCAGGGCCAGCCCCAGCATTTT
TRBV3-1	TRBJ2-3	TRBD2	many	CASSQDMSPSSGDTDTQYF	TGTGCCAGCAGCCAAGATATGTCTCCCTCTAGCGGAGACACAGATACGCAGTATTTT
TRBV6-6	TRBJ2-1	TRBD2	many	CASSYLRGTSGATYNEQFF	TGTGCCAGCAGTTACCTACGGGGAACTAGCGGGGCCACCTACAATGAGCAGTTCTTC
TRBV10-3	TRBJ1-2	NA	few	CAISQQASSGYTF	TGTGCCATCAGCCAACAGGCCTCATCTGGCTACACCTTC
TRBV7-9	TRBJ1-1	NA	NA	CASSSGFRPIAFF	TGTGCCAGCAGCTCAGGATTTAGACCCATAGCTTTCTTT
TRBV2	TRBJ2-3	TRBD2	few	CASSGTSGEDTQYF	TGTGCCAGCAGCGGGACTAGCGGGGAAGATACGCAGTATTTT
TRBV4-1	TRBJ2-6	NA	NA	CASSRIPGPDGANVLTF	TGCGCCAGCAGCCGGATTCCAGGGCCCGATGGGGCCAACGTCCTGACTTTC
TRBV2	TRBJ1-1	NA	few	CASSEGKRNTEAFF	TGTGCCAGCAGTGAAGGGAAAAGGAACACTGAAGCTTTCTTT
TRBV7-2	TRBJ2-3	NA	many	CASSFSPDTQYF	TGTGCCAGCAGCTTCTCCCCAGATACGCAGTATTTT
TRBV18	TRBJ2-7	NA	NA	CASSPAGRSGEQYF	TGTGCCAGCTCACCGGCGGGGAGGTCAGGCGAGCAGTACTTC
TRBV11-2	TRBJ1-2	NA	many	CASSFSTGSYGYTF	TGTGCCAGCAGCTTTTCCACGGGTTCCTATGGCTACACCTTC
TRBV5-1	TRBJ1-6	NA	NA	CASSSGNSPLHF	TGCGCCAGCAGCAGTGGCAATTCACCCCTCCACTTT
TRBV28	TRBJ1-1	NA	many	CASSLTGAGTEAFF	TGTGCCAGCAGTCTGACAGGCGCCGGCACTGAAGCTTTCTTT
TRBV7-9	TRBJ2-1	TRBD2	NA	CASSRTSGGRIDEQFF	TGTGCCAGCAGCCGTACTAGCGGGGGGCGGATCGATGAGCAGTTCTTC
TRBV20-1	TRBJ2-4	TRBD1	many	CSAYLIRGLDIQYF	TGCAGTGCCTACTTAATCAGGGGGCTCGACATTCAGTACTTC
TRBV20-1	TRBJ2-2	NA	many	CSATRGGELFF	TGCAGTGCCACTCGAGGCGGGGAGCTGTTTTTT
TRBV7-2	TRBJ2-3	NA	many	CASSLYGAADTQYF	TGTGCCAGCAGCTTATATGGGGCCGCAGATACGCAGTATTTT
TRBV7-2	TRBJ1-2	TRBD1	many	CASSSDRAYYGYTF	TGTGCCAGCAGCTCCGACAGGGCATACTATGGCTACACCTTC
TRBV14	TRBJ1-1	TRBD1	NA	CASSQVRTGGRTEAFF	TGTGCCAGCAGCCAAGTCCGGACAGGGGGCAGGACTGAAGCTTTCTTT
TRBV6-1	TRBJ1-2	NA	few	CASSEAGIGGYTF	TGTGCCAGCAGTGAAGCGGGCATCGGCGGCTACACCTTC
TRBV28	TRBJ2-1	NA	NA	CASSRDLGSYNEQFF	TGTGCCAGCAGTCGGGACTTAGGCTCCTACAATGAGCAGTTCTTC
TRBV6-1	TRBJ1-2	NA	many	CASSPGQIYGYTF	TGTGCCAGCAGCCCAGGACAGATTTATGGCTACACCTTC
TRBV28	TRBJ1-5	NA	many	CASSFGGSNQPQHF	TGTGCCAGCAGTTTCGGCGGTAGCAATCAGCCCCAGCATTTT
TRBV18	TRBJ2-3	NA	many	CASSPPTGRDTQYF	TGTGCCAGCTCACCACCCACAGGCCGGGATACGCAGTATTTT
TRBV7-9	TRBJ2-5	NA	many	CASSLSWQSLQETQYF	TGTGCCAGCAGCTTATCGTGGCAAAGTTTGCAAGAGACCCAGTACTTC
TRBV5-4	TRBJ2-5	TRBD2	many	CASSLQRGTGETQYF	TGTGCCAGCAGCTTGCAGCGGGGGACGGGTGAGACCCAGTACTTC
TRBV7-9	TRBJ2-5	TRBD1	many	CASSSGGGDRDETQYF	TGTGCCAGCAGCTCCGGAGGCGGGGACAGGGACGAGACCCAGTACTTC
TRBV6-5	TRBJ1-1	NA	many	CASSLHYRVGDTEAFF	TGTGCCAGCAGTCTTCACTACAGGGTCGGAGACACTGAAGCTTTCTTT
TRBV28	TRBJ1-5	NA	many	CASTLCRTDCNQPQHF	TGTGCCAGCACCTTATGCCGGACAGATTGTAATCAGCCCCAGCATTTT
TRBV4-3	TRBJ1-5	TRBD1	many	CASSQDWTGDYQPQHF	TGCGCCAGCAGCCAAGATTGGACAGGGGATTATCAGCCCCAGCATTTT
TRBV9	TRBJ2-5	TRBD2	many	CASSLLAGGQETQYF	TGTGCCAGCAGCTTACTAGCGGGGGGCCAAGAGACCCAGTACTTC
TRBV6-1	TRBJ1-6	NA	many	CASSESALGSPLHF	TGTGCCAGCAGTGAATCGGCTCTCGGGTCACCCCTCCACTTT
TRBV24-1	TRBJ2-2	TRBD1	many	CATTNSGTGDTGELFF	TGTGCCACCACCAACTCCGGGACAGGGGACACCGGGGAGCTGTTTTTT
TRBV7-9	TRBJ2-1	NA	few	CASSLFLGLPGEQFF	TGTGCCAGCAGCTTGTTTCTTGGACTCCCGGGGGAGCAGTTCTTC